This TCR beta chain is drawn from a study of blood T cell repertoires in COVID-19. As processed by the authors: The authors estimated nucleated cell counts from reference gene primer amplification. Clones were sequenced by immunoSEQ multiplex PCR, and TCRdb holds only the in-frame ones, with some missing. D and trimming come from the DNA, and the V and J calls and clone size come from that table. The profile shows approximately 280,000 clones, about nine tenths of them singletons. This clone appeared once. V lost 9 bases and J lost 0, with 12 bases in between. The CDR3 length is 13 residues. Germline V gives CDR1 SGHNT, CDR2 YYREEE (reference sequence).

The chain uses TRBV5-4 and TRBJ1-1; tentative D call: TRBD1 (6 bases). The TCR comes from a woman aged 55-69 years who had recovered from COVID-19. Sample: PBMCs or T cells enriched from blood (not recorded which). CDR3 residues: CATRDTLNTEAFF. Here the CDR3 DNA reads TGTGCCACCCGGGACACTTTGAACACTGAAGCTTTCTTT.